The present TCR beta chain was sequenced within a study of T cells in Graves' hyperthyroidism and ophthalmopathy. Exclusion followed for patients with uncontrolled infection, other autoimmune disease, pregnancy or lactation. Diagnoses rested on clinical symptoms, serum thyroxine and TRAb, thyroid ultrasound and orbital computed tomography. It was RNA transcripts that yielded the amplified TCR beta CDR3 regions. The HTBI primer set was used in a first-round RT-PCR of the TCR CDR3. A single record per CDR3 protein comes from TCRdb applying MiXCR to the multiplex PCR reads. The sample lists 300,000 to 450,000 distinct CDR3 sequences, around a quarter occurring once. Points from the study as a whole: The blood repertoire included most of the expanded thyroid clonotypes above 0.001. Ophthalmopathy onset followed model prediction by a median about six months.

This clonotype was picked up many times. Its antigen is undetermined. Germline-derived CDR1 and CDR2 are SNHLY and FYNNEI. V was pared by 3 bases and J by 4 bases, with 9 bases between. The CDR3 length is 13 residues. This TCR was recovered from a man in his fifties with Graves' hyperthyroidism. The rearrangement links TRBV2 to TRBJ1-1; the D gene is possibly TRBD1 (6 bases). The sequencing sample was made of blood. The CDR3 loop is CASSERGPTEAFF. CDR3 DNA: TGTGCCAGCAGTGAGCGGGGGCCCACTGAAGCTTTCTTT. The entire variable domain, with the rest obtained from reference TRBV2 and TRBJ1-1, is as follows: EPEVTQTPSHQVTQMGQEVILRCVPISNHLYFYWYRQILGQKVEFLVSFYNNEISEKSEIFDDQFSVERPDGSNFTLKIRSTKLEDSAMYFCASSERGPTEAFFGQGTRLTVV.